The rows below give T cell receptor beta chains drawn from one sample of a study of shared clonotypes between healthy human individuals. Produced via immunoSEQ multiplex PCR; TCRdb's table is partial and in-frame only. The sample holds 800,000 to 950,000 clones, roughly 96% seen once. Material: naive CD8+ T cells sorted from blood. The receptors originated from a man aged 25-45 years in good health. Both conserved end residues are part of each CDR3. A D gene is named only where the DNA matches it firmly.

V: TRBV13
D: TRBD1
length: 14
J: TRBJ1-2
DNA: TGTGCCAGCAGCTTGGGAACAGGGGCGGACGGCTACACCTTC
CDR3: CASSLGTGADGYTF

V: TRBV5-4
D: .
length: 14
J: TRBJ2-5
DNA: TGTGCCAGCAGTCTCAGGGGCCACCAAGAGACCCAGTACTTC
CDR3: CASSLRGHQETQYF

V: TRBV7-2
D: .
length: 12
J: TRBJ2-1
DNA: TGTGCCAGCAGCCCAGGAAGGCGCGAGCAGTTCTTC
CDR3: CASSPGRREQFF

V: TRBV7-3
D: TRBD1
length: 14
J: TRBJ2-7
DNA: TGTGCCAGCAGCTTGGCAGGGGGAGCCTACGAGCAGTACTTC
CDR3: CASSLAGGAYEQYF

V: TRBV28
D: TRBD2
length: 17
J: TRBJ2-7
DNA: TGTGCCAGCAGTTTAGGAACTAGCGGGGCGATCTCCTACGAGCAGTACTTC
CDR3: CASSLGTSGAISYEQYF

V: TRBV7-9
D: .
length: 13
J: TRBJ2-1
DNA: TGTGCCAGCAGCCTCGGGAGACCCTTAGAGCAGTTCTTC
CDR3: CASSLGRPLEQFF

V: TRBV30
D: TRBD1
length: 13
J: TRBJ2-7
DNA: TGTGCCTGGAGTGTGGGGACAGGGTACGAGCAGTACTTC
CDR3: CAWSVGTGYEQYF

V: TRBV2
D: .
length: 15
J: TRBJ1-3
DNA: TGTGCCAGCAGGGAAGGGAGTTTCGGTGGAAACACCATATATTTT
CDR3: CASREGSFGGNTIYF

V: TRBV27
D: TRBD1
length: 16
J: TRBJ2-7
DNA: TGTGCCACCGCTAGGCGCCAGGGGGAGAGGGCCTACGAGCAGTACTTC
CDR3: CATARRQGERAYEQYF

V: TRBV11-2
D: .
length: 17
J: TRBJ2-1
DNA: TGTGCCAGCAGCTTAGACTCTCTCGACCGACCCTACAATGAGCAGTTCTTC
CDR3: CASSLDSLDRPYNEQFF

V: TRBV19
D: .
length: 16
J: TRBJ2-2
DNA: TGTGCCAGTAGTATATCCTTGTCAGGGTACACCGGGGAGCTGTTTTTT
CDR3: CASSISLSGYTGELFF

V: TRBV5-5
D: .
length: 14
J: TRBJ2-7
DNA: TGTGCCAGCAGCTTGTGGAACGGACCCTACGAGCAGTACTTC
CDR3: CASSLWNGPYEQYF

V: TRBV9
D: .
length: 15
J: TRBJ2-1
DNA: TGTGCCAGCAGCGGGGTGGGGGAATCCCCCAATGAGCAGTTCTTC
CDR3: CASSGVGESPNEQFF

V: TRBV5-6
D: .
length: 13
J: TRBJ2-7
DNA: TGTGCCAGCAGCCTTCTCTCCTCCTACGAGCAGTACTTC
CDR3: CASSLLSSYEQYF

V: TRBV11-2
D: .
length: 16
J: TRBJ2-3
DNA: TGTGCCAGCAGCTTAGATCTAGCACTTTTACGGGATACGCAGTATTTT
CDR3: CASSLDLALLRDTQYF